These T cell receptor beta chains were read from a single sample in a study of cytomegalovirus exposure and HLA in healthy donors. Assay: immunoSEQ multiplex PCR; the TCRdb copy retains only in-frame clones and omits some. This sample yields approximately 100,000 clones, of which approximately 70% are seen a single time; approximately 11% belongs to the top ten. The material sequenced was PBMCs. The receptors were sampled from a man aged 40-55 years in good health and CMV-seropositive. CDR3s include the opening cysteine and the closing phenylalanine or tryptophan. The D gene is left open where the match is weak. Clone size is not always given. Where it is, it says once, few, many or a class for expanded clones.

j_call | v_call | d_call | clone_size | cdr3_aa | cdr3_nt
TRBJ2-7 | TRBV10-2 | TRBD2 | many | CASSPGTRNGEQYF | TGCGCCAGCAGTCCCGGGACTAGGAATGGCGAGCAGTACTTC
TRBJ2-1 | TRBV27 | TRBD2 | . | CASSLSSGGLAGMGEQFF | TGTGCCAGCAGTTTAAGTAGCGGGGGACTAGCGGGAATGGGTGAGCAGTTCTTC
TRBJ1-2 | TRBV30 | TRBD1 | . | CAWSVRDSLTNYGYTF | TGTGCCTGGAGTGTACGGGACAGCTTAACTAACTATGGCTACACCTTC
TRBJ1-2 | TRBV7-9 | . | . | CASSQGWGLDYGYNF | TGTGCCAGCAGCCAAGGGTGGGGGCTCGACTATGGCTACAACTTC
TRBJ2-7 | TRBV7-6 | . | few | CASSGGGAYEQYF | TGTGCCAGCAGCGGTGGCGGGGCCTACGAGCAGTACTTC
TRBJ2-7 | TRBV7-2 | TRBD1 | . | CASSFGTGTYEQYF | TGTGCCAGCAGCTTCGGGACAGGGACCTACGAGCAGTACTTC
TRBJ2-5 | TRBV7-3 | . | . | CASSLTYQETQYF | TGTGCCAGCAGCTTAACCTACCAAGAGACCCAGTACTTC
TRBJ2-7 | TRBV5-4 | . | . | CASRTGRDREAEQYF | TGTGCCAGCAGAACGGGCCGAGACAGGGAGGCCGAGCAGTACTTC
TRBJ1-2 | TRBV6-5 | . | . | CASSYHSGKANYGYTF | TGTGCCAGCAGTTATCATTCGGGAAAGGCTAACTATGGCTACACCTTC
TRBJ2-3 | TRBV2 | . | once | CASNRGAASTDTQYF | TGTGCCAGCAATCGAGGAGCGGCTAGCACAGATACGCAGTATTTT
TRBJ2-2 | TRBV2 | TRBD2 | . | CASGTTNTGELFF | TGTGCCAGCGGGACTACTAACACCGGGGAGCTGTTTTTT
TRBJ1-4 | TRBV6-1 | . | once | CASSENTWGVNEKLFF | TGTGCCAGCAGTGAGAATACGTGGGGAGTTAATGAAAAACTGTTTTTT
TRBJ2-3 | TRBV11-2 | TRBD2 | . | CASSVSGSLDTQYF | TGTGCCAGCAGCGTTAGCGGGAGTCTAGATACGCAGTATTTT
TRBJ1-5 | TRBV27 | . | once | CASSLIGRQGHQPQHF | TGTGCCAGCAGTTTAATCGGTAGGCAGGGGCATCAGCCCCAGCATTTT
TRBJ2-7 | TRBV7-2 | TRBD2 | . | CASSSSSGSYEQYF | TGTGCCAGCAGCTCATCTAGCGGGAGTTACGAGCAGTACTTC
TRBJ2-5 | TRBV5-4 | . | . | CASSRTGSQETQYF | TGTGCCAGCAGTCGTACAGGTTCCCAAGAGACCCAGTACTTC
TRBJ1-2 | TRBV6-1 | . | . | CASIHYTF | TGTGCCAGCATTCACTACACCTTC
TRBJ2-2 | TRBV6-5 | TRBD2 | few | CATQIGLAGAGELFF | TGTGCCACCCAGATCGGGCTAGCGGGAGCCGGGGAGCTGTTTTTT
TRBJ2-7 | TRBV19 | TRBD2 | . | CASSMRSSGSHEQYF | TGTGCCAGTAGTATGAGGAGTAGCGGGAGCCACGAGCAGTACTTC
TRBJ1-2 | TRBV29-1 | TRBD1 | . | CSVDRGPPYGYTF | TGCAGCGTTGACAGGGGGCCTCCGTATGGCTACACCTTC
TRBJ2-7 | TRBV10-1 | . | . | CASSENFHEQYF | TGCGCCAGCAGTGAAAACTTCCACGAGCAGTACTTC
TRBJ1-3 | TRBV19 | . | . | CASSQGVSGNTIYF | TGTGCCAGTAGTCAGGGTGTCTCTGGAAACACCATATATTTT
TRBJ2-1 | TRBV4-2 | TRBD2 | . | CASSQGVEGGYNEQFF | TGTGCCAGCAGCCAAGGGGTTGAGGGAGGGTACAATGAGCAGTTCTTC
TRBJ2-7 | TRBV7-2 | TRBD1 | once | CASSPRTGGEYEQYF | TGTGCCAGCAGCCCGCGGACAGGGGGGGAGTACGAGCAGTACTTC